The rows below give T cell receptor beta chains drawn from one sample of a study of blood T cell repertoires in COVID-19. Repertoires were generated with immunoSEQ multiplex PCR, while TCRdb's copy carries only in-frame clones and drops some. The data contain about 320,000 clones, 87% of them singletons. Sequenced: PBMCs or T cells enriched from blood (not recorded which). Receptor source: a young woman who had recovered from COVID-19. Each CDR3 is given with its conserved first and last residue. D genes are given only for firm matches. The size field is filled for only some rows; it gives once, few, many or a size class.

>TRBJ1-2|NA|TRBV5-4|14|NA
CASSLLGAGYGYTF
TGTGCCAGCAGCCTCTTGGGGGCTGGCTATGGCTACACCTTC
>TRBJ1-2|NA|TRBV27|15|NA
CASSLSRRGLEGYTF
TGTGCCAGCAGTTTATCCCGGAGAGGGTTGGAAGGCTACACCTTC
>TRBJ2-5|NA|TRBV5-4|17|TRBD2
CASSLASGGGRQETQYF
TGTGCCAGCAGCTTGGCTAGCGGGGGTGGTCGGCAAGAGACCCAGTACTTC
>TRBJ2-7|NA|TRBV14|15|NA
CASSQDHSQAYEQYF
TGTGCCAGCAGCCAAGATCACAGTCAGGCGTACGAGCAGTACTTC
>TRBJ2-4|NA|TRBV7-9|16|TRBD1
CASSYRDSSAKNIQYF
TGTGCCAGCAGCTACCGGGACAGCTCAGCCAAAAACATTCAGTACTTC
>TRBJ1-2|NA|TRBV2|13|NA
CASRRSDTGGYTF
TGTGCCAGCAGGCGGAGCGACACGGGAGGCTACACCTTC
>TRBJ1-6|once|TRBV7-8|15|TRBD1
CASSPRQGFNSPLHF
TGTGCCAGCAGCCCGCGACAGGGTTTTAATTCACCCCTCCACTTT
>TRBJ1-1|NA|TRBV6-5|15|NA
CASSYSSEPNTEAFF
TGTGCCAGCAGTTACTCGTCAGAACCGAACACTGAAGCTTTCTTT
>TRBJ1-5|NA|TRBV19|15|NA
CASSIGGASNQPQHF
TGTGCCAGTAGTATCGGGGGGGCTAGCAATCAGCCCCAGCATTTT
>TRBJ2-5|NA|TRBV19|16|NA
CASRPRGRRYQETQYF
TGTGCCAGTAGGCCCAGGGGGAGGCGGTACCAAGAGACCCAGTACTTC
>TRBJ1-2|NA|TRBV2|12|NA
CASSGTDYGYTF
TGTGCCAGCAGTGGGACAGACTATGGCTACACCTTC
>TRBJ1-1|NA|TRBV5-1|13|NA
CASSQETLTEAFF
TGCGCCAGCAGCCAGGAAACTCTCACTGAAGCTTTCTTT
>TRBJ2-3|once|TRBV7-2|16|NA
CASSERQGRGTDTQYF
TGTGCCAGCAGCGAGCGTCAGGGTCGTGGCACAGATACGCAGTATTTT
>TRBJ1-2|NA|TRBV12-3/TRBV12-4|13|TRBD1
CASSPDRSMGYTF
TGTGCCAGCAGTCCGGACAGGTCGATGGGCTACACCTTC
>TRBJ1-4|NA|TRBV3-1/TRBV3-2|16|TRBD1
CASSQAGQSSVEKLFF
TGTGCCAGCAGCCAGGCGGGACAGTCTAGTGTTGAAAAACTGTTTTTT
>TRBJ1-2|NA|TRBV6-5|10|NA
CAMWDGGITF
TGTGCCATGTGGGACGGCGGGATCACCTTC
>TRBJ1-1|NA|TRBV12-3/TRBV12-4|12|NA
CASSPVGARAFF
TGTGCCAGCAGCCCCGTCGGTGCACGAGCTTTCTTT
>TRBJ2-6|NA|TRBV7-2|18|TRBD1
CASSFRQGVNSGANVLTF
TGTGCCAGCAGCTTCAGGCAGGGGGTGAATTCTGGGGCCAACGTCCTGACTTTC
>TRBJ1-1|NA|TRBV27|15|NA
CASRRPGTLNTEAFF
TGTGCCAGCAGACGGCCCGGGACACTGAACACTGAAGCTTTCTTT
>TRBJ1-1|NA|TRBV6-5|14|TRBD1
CASSSTGAGTEAFF
TGTGCCAGCAGCTCGACAGGGGCAGGCACTGAAGCTTTCTTT
>TRBJ1-2|once|TRBV27|14|TRBD1
CASSTVDRGTGYTF
TGTGCCAGCAGTACCGTGGACAGGGGTACCGGCTACACCTTC
>TRBJ2-2|NA|TRBV7-9|14|NA
CASSSPRSTGELFF
TGTGCCAGCAGCTCTCCTCGGAGTACCGGGGAGCTGTTTTTT
>TRBJ1-2|once|TRBV9|16|TRBD1
CASSVGWTGGVSGYTF
TGTGCCAGCAGCGTAGGGTGGACAGGGGGTGTATCTGGCTACACCTTC
>TRBJ1-1|NA|TRBV3-1/TRBV3-2|15|NA
CASSQGPAFGTEAFF
TGTGCCAGCAGCCAAGGCCCCGCGTTCGGCACTGAAGCTTTCTTT
>TRBJ1-4|once|TRBV7-9|13|NA
CASLGGPNEKLFF
TGTGCCTCCCTCGGGGGTCCTAATGAAAAACTGTTTTTT
>TRBJ1-5|NA|TRBV12-3/TRBV12-4|13|NA
CASSGAARQPQHF
TGTGCCAGCAGTGGGGCGGCTCGTCAGCCCCAGCATTTT
>TRBJ1-6|NA|TRBV7-9|14|NA
CASSSGGDNSPLHF
TGTGCCAGCAGCTCGGGGGGGGATAATTCACCCCTCCACTTT
>TRBJ1-2|once|TRBV12-1|14|NA
CASSFVRSNYGYTF
TGTGCCAGCAGCTTTGTTCGGAGTAACTATGGCTACACCTTC
>TRBJ1-4|once|TRBV5-4|16|NA
CASSLGRGTKGEKLFF
TGTGCCAGCAGCTTAGGGAGGGGCACGAAGGGTGAAAAACTGTTTTTT
>TRBJ2-2|NA|TRBV30|13|NA
CAWSVGPPGELFF
TGTGCCTGGAGTGTTGGCCCTCCCGGGGAGCTGTTTTTT
>TRBJ2-3|NA|TRBV7-2|16|NA
CASRESGASSTDTQYF
TGTGCCAGCCGAGAGAGCGGCGCCTCTAGCACAGATACGCAGTATTTT
>TRBJ1-1|NA|TRBV3-1/TRBV3-2|15|NA
CASSHSGGRNTEAFF
TGTGCCAGCAGCCACAGCGGGGGGCGGAACACTGAAGCTTTCTTT
>TRBJ1-3|NA|TRBV5-4|15|TRBD1
CASSLSGGLGNTIYF
TGTGCCAGCAGCTTGTCAGGGGGGCTCGGAAACACCATATATTTT
>TRBJ1-3|few|TRBV19|16|TRBD1
CASSIGTGSSGNTIYF
TGTGCCAGTAGTATCGGGACAGGAAGCTCTGGAAACACCATATATTTT
>TRBJ2-7|NA|TRBV4-2|15|NA
CASSRSQAVSYEQYF
TGTGCCAGCAGCCGAAGTCAGGCCGTATCCTACGAGCAGTACTTC
>TRBJ2-3|once|TRBV4-2|14|TRBD1
CASSLGQSTDTQYF
TGTGCCAGCAGCCTGGGACAGTCCACAGATACGCAGTATTTT
>TRBJ2-6|NA|TRBV6-1|15|NA
CASSERVSGANVLTF
TGTGCCAGCAGTGAACGCGTCTCTGGGGCCAACGTCCTGACTTTC
>TRBJ1-1|NA|TRBV5-6|13|NA
CASSSTGTTEAFF
TGTGCCAGCAGCTCTACAGGGACCACTGAAGCTTTCTTT
>TRBJ1-5|NA|TRBV7-3|14|TRBD1
CASIVTGVGQPQHF
TGTGCCAGCATCGTCACAGGGGTCGGTCAGCCCCAGCATTTT
>TRBJ2-1|few|TRBV6-2/TRBV6-3|15|NA
CASSYSPDSTGEQFF
TGTGCCAGCAGTTACTCACCTGACTCGACCGGGGAGCAGTTCTTC
>TRBJ2-1|NA|TRBV4-1|14|NA
CASSHLDTYNEQFF
TGCGCCAGCAGCCATCTGGACACCTACAATGAGCAGTTCTTC
>TRBJ1-6|NA|TRBV2|16|NA
CASSEQGSSYNSPLHF
TGTGCCAGCAGTGAACAGGGGAGCTCCTATAATTCACCCCTCCACTTT
>TRBJ2-6|NA|TRBV5-4|16|TRBD1
CASSKDRAAGANVLTF
TGTGCCAGCAGCAAGGACAGGGCGGCTGGGGCCAACGTCCTGACTTTC
>TRBJ2-7|NA|TRBV4-1|15|NA
CASSQDPTGSYEQYF
TGCGCCAGCAGCCAAGATCCCACAGGGTCCTACGAGCAGTACTTC
>TRBJ1-1|NA|TRBV25-1|13|NA
CASSDWADTEAFF
TGTGCCAGCAGTGATTGGGCTGATACTGAAGCTTTCTTT
>TRBJ1-1|NA|TRBV20-1|12|NA
CSASIVGVGAFF
TGCAGTGCTAGTATCGTCGGGGTGGGGGCTTTCTTT
>TRBJ2-2|many|TRBV19|16|NA
CASSIGSRVTTGELFF
TGTGCCAGTAGTATAGGGAGCAGGGTCACCACCGGGGAGCTGTTTTTT
>TRBJ1-5|NA|TRBV30|14|NA
CAWRGAGSAAPQHF
TGTGCCTGGAGGGGGGCAGGTAGCGCGGCGCCCCAGCATTTT
>TRBJ1-1|NA|TRBV19|15|TRBD1
CASSSPGTGNTEAFF
TGTGCCAGTAGTAGCCCCGGGACAGGGAACACTGAAGCTTTCTTT
>TRBJ1-2|NA|TRBV24-1|15|NA
CATSDSGGSTASYTF
TGTGCCACCAGTGATTCGGGGGGGAGCACGGCGAGCTACACCTTC
>TRBJ1-1|once|TRBV29-1|13|NA
CSAEEGLMAEAFF
TGCAGCGCCGAGGAGGGTTTGATGGCTGAAGCTTTCTTT